Listed below are T cell receptor beta chains from one sample, sequenced in a study of blood T cells in healthy people across ages. TCRdb redid the calling of the 5' RACE reads with MiXCR, one entry per CDR3 protein. The repertoire includes around 1,800,000 distinct CDR3 sequences, about 39% of them detected once, and 20% to 25% sits in the top ten. Sequenced sample: blood. These TCRs come from a human donor in good health. The CDR3 runs from the conserved cysteine through the conserved F or W. Fields, in order: clone size, V gene, D gene, J gene, CDR3 protein, CDR3 DNA. The D gene is left open where the match is weak. Size is stated for part of the rows, as once, few or many counts, or as a class when the clone is expanded.

size: .
V: TRBV7-2
D: .
J: TRBJ1-1
CDR3: CASSLAGQGTNTEAFF
DNA: TGTGCCAGCAGCTTAGCGGGTCAGGGAACAAATACTGAAGCTTTCTTT

size: few
V: TRBV6-5
D: TRBD2
J: TRBJ2-1
CDR3: CASSSSGLAGPPYNEQFF
DNA: TGTGCCAGCAGTTCCTCAGGACTAGCGGGGCCCCCCTACAATGAGCAGTTCTTC

size: few
V: TRBV6-5
D: TRBD2
J: TRBJ2-1
CDR3: CASSLRGGRETQFF
DNA: TGTGCCAGCAGTTTGCGGGGGGGCCGGGAGACCCAGTTCTTC

size: .
V: TRBV4-3
D: TRBD2
J: TRBJ2-1
CDR3: CASSPQLAGASEQFF
DNA: TGCGCCAGCAGCCCCCAACTAGCGGGGGCCAGTGAGCAGTTCTTC

size: few
V: TRBV28
D: .
J: TRBJ2-4
CDR3: CASSGTVVSGEQYF
DNA: TGTGCCAGCAGCGGGACAGTTGTATCGGGGGAGCAGTACTTC

size: .
V: TRBV6-5
D: .
J: TRBJ1-2
CDR3: CAGSYVGTNYGYTF
DNA: TGTGCCGGCAGTTACGTGGGTACCAACTATGGCTACACCTTC

size: .
V: TRBV4-2
D: .
J: TRBJ1-2
CDR3: CASKQNRVGTIYGYTF
DNA: TGTGCCAGCAAACAAAACCGAGTCGGGACGATCTATGGCTACACCTTC

size: .
V: TRBV4-1
D: .
J: TRBJ2-7
CDR3: CASSQGQARGRAGEQYF
DNA: TGCGCCAGCAGCCAAGGACAGGCCCGAGGCCGAGCGGGCGAGCAGTACTTC

size: .
V: TRBV29-1
D: TRBD1
J: TRBJ2-5
CDR3: CSVEDLLGQTRGTQYF
DNA: TGCAGCGTTGAAGATCTTTTGGGACAGACGAGAGGGACCCAGTACTTC

size: once
V: TRBV20-1
D: .
J: TRBJ1-4
CDR3: CSARDKAAAQMEKLFF
DNA: TGCAGTGCTAGAGATAAAGCGGCAGCCCAGATGGAAAAACTGTTTTTT

size: few
V: TRBV12-3/TRBV12-4
D: TRBD1
J: TRBJ2-6
CDR3: CASSSDRGLSGANVLTF
DNA: TGTGCCAGCAGTTCTGACAGGGGGCTGTCTGGGGCCAACGTCCTGACTTTC

size: .
V: TRBV7-2
D: .
J: TRBJ2-7
CDR3: CASSLEFRYEQYF
DNA: TGTGCCAGCAGCTTAGAGTTCCGATACGAGCAGTACTTC

size: few
V: TRBV11-3
D: .
J: TRBJ2-5
CDR3: CASSLGREQETQYF
DNA: TGTGCCAGCAGCTTAGGCAGGGAACAGGAGACCCAGTACTTC

size: few
V: TRBV7-3
D: .
J: TRBJ2-7
CDR3: CASSLSIGATYEQYF
DNA: TGTGCCAGCAGCTTATCTATAGGGGCCACCTACGAGCAGTACTTC

size: .
V: TRBV11-2
D: .
J: TRBJ2-5
CDR3: CASSFSGRQETQYF
DNA: TGTGCCAGCAGCTTTTCCGGCAGACAAGAGACCCAGTACTTC

size: .
V: TRBV27
D: .
J: TRBJ1-1
CDR3: CASSLLASLNTEAFF
DNA: TGTGCCAGCAGTTTATTGGCCAGTTTGAACACTGAAGCTTTCTTT

size: .
V: TRBV5-1
D: TRBD2
J: TRBJ2-1
CDR3: CASSPGGLAGGNNEQFF
DNA: TGCGCCAGCAGCCCTGGTGGGCTAGCGGGGGGAAACAATGAGCAGTTCTTC

size: .
V: TRBV5-1
D: .
J: TRBJ2-7
CDR3: CASSLVGLASYNEQYF
DNA: TGCGCCAGCAGCTTGGTAGGGCTAGCATCCTACAATGAGCAGTACTTC

size: .
V: TRBV29-1
D: .
J: TRBJ1-2
CDR3: CSVGMRADYGYTF
DNA: TGCAGCGTCGGAATGAGGGCAGACTATGGCTACACCTTC

size: .
V: TRBV12-3/TRBV12-4
D: TRBD2
J: TRBJ2-1
CDR3: CASSLVPGTSSYNEQFF
DNA: TGTGCCAGCAGTTTGGTACCCGGGACTAGCTCCTACAATGAGCAGTTCTTC

size: .
V: TRBV7-2
D: .
J: TRBJ2-6
CDR3: CASSARQPHSGANVLTF
DNA: TGTGCCAGCAGCGCCCGGCAGCCCCACTCTGGGGCCAACGTCCTGACTTTC

size: .
V: TRBV7-2
D: TRBD2
J: TRBJ2-7
CDR3: CASSLVGGGNGYEQYF
DNA: TGTGCCAGCAGCTTAGTAGGCGGGGGGAACGGGTACGAGCAGTACTTC

size: few
V: TRBV29-1
D: .
J: TRBJ1-1
CDR3: CSVLRDIYPSGAFF
DNA: TGCAGCGTCCTCCGGGACATCTACCCCTCGGGAGCTTTCTTT

size: few
V: TRBV5-1
D: TRBD1
J: TRBJ2-7
CDR3: CATSTGVSYEQYF
DNA: TGCGCCACCTCGACAGGGGTGTCCTACGAGCAGTACTTC

size: few
V: TRBV19
D: .
J: TRBJ2-1
CDR3: CASSILQGTDNEQFF
DNA: TGTGCCAGTAGTATACTTCAGGGGACGGACAATGAGCAGTTCTTC

size: .
V: TRBV15
D: TRBD2
J: TRBJ2-3
CDR3: CATSREATSGFTDTQYF
DNA: TGTGCCACCAGCAGAGAGGCGACTAGCGGATTTACAGATACGCAGTATTTT

size: .
V: TRBV7-2
D: .
J: TRBJ2-3
CDR3: CASSLVDWSDTQYF
DNA: TGTGCCAGCAGCCTGGTGGATTGGTCAGATACGCAGTATTTT

size: few
V: TRBV6-2/TRBV6-3
D: TRBD2
J: TRBJ2-1
CDR3: CASSYLGEGYNEQFF
DNA: TGTGCCAGCAGTTATCTAGGGGAGGGGTACAATGAGCAGTTCTTC

size: few
V: TRBV24-1
D: .
J: TRBJ2-5
CDR3: CATSDPESLKETQYF
DNA: TGTGCCACCAGTGACCCGGAATCATTGAAAGAGACCCAGTACTTC

size: few
V: TRBV4-1
D: .
J: TRBJ2-3
CDR3: CASSQEGLSTDTQYF
DNA: TGCGCCAGCAGCCAAGAGGGTCTCTCCACAGATACGCAGTATTTT

size: few
V: TRBV7-3
D: .
J: TRBJ2-3
CDR3: CASSPRAGTPDTQYF
DNA: TGTGCCAGCAGCCCAAGGGCAGGTACCCCGGATACGCAGTATTTT

size: .
V: TRBV3-1
D: .
J: TRBJ1-4
CDR3: CASSQDVSGLDEKLFF
DNA: TGTGCCAGCAGCCAAGATGTAAGTGGGCTTGATGAAAAACTGTTTTTT

size: once
V: TRBV7-2
D: .
J: TRBJ2-3
CDR3: CASSLGEVPQYF
DNA: TGTGCCAGCAGCCTGGGGGAAGTGCCGCAGTATTTT

size: .
V: TRBV20-1
D: .
J: TRBJ2-2
CDR3: CSASLGHNTGELFF
DNA: TGCAGTGCTAGCCTTGGACACAACACCGGGGAGCTGTTTTTT

size: .
V: TRBV4-3
D: .
J: TRBJ1-6
CDR3: CASSQDGQGPWSLHF
DNA: TGCGCCAGCAGCCAAGACGGCCAGGGGCCGTGGTCCCTCCACTTT

size: once
V: TRBV20-1
D: TRBD1
J: TRBJ1-1
CDR3: CSASRTGLREAFF
DNA: TGCAGTGCTAGCAGGACAGGACTACGTGAAGCTTTCTTT

size: .
V: TRBV7-2
D: TRBD1
J: TRBJ2-5
CDR3: CASTLAQGRAQYF
DNA: TGTGCCAGCACCCTAGCACAGGGGCGGGCCCAGTACTTC

size: few
V: TRBV7-9
D: TRBD2
J: TRBJ2-3
CDR3: CASSSKTSGGGIVTDTQYF
DNA: TGTGCCAGCAGCTCCAAGACTAGCGGGGGGGGTATCGTCACAGATACGCAGTATTTT

size: .
V: TRBV27
D: .
J: TRBJ2-3
CDR3: CASRARVNTQYF
DNA: TGTGCCAGCAGAGCAAGGGTGAATACGCAGTATTTT